This TCR beta chain was obtained from a study of a mutant IDH1 vaccine in newly diagnosed glioma. Study outcomes and limitations: Seemingly, pseudoprogression had no relation to changes in the top peripheral T cell clonotypes.

Remarks on this clone: Its target is unknown.

The germline V gene has CDR1 KGHSH and CDR2 LQKENI. The CDR3 spans 20 residues. V shed 4 bases and J 5 bases; nucleotides not matched to a gene: 23. The time point here: week 5, during vaccination. In the vaccine, a single dose held 300 ug of the mutant IDH1 20-mer peptide, along with topical imiquimod. Repertoires were generated with immunoSEQ multiplex PCR, while TCRdb's copy carries only in-frame clones and drops some. This repertoire shows approximately 60,000 clones, approximately 80% found once; its top ten account for approximately 3.1%. The chain uses TRBV18 and TRBJ1-5, with 7 bases that match TRBD1. Sample: PBMCs, taken from a glioma patient whose treatment included an IDH1 peptide vaccine. The sequence was collected from a young woman with glioma. Some clones in this sample may be carry-over from other donors' samples. The CDR3: CASSRTLPGQYGNGDQPQHF. The CDR3, as DNA: TGTGCCAGCTCACGAACCCTTCCGGGACAGTATGGGAATGGGGATCAGCCCCAGCATTTT.